These 17 T cell receptor beta chains share one sample of origin, sequenced in a study of blood T cell repertoires in COVID-19. Measured with immunoSEQ multiplex PCR; TCRdb has only the in-frame clones, and not every one. The sample has 70,000 to 100,000 clones, roughly 88% seen once; the top ten hold 45%. Sequenced: peripheral blood. These TCRs come from a human donor in a cohort sampled during active COVID-19.

The chain uses TRBV28 and TRBJ2-3, with TRBD2 matching over 8 bases. This CDR3 is built from 16 residues. V shed 9 bases and J 3 bases; nucleotides not matched to a gene: 14. From germline, CDR1 is MDHEN and CDR2 SYDVKM. CDR3 sequence: CASRGSTGGGTDTQYF. The DNA for the CDR3 is TGTGCCAGTAGGGGCAGCACCGGGGGGGGAACAGATACGCAGTATTTT. The whole variable domain, remainder taken from reference TRBV28 and TRBJ2-3, is DVKVTQSSRYLVKRTGEKVFLECVQDMDHENMFWYRQDPGLGLRLIYFSYDVKMKEKGDIPEGYSVSREKKERFSLILESASTNQTSMYLCASRGSTGGGTDTQYFGPGTRLTVL.

The V and J genes are TRBV15 and TRBJ2-7; possibly TRBD1 for D (6 bases). This CDR3 is 16 amino acids long. V gave up 1 base and J gave up 3 bases, with 16 bases separating them. The germline CDR1 and CDR2 sequences are LNHNV and YYDKDF (reference sequence). CDR3 in amino acids: CATSRVLQGDGYEQYF. The CDR3 coding sequence is TGTGCCACCAGCAGAGTACTACAGGGAGACGGCTACGAGCAGTACTTC.

The V gene is TRBV6-2 or TRBV6-3, the J gene TRBJ2-2; TRBD2 matches at 12 bases. Germline V gene data show CDR1 as MNHEY and CDR2 as SVGEGT. The CDR3 length is 17 residues. V dropped 4 bases and J dropped 1; count of bases not matched to a gene: 4. For the CDR3, the DNA is TGTGCCAGCAGTTCCTTGACTAGCGGGAGGAACACCGGGGAGCTGTTTTTT. Its protein product is CASSSLTSGRNTGELFF.

The chain recombines TRBV11-2 with TRBJ1-1; D is undetermined. This CDR3 spans 12 amino acids. The V end lost 2 bases, the J end lost 6 bases, and 7 bases lay between the germline ends. Germline V gene data show CDR1 as SGHAT and CDR2 as FQNNGV. The CDR3 sequence: CASSLFPAEAFF. The CDR3, as DNA: TGTGCCAGCAGCTTATTTCCCGCTGAAGCTTTCTTT.

V usage is TRBV3-1 (or the pseudogene TRBV3-2) and J usage is TRBJ2-7; perhaps TRBD1 as D (6 bases). Trimming stripped 4 bases from V and 2 bases from J, with 18 bases between. In germline, CDR1 is LGHDT, CDR2 YNNKEL (reference sequence). The CDR3 spans 16 residues. The CDR3 is CASSPRNRVKAYEQYF. The CDR3 DNA follows: TGTGCCAGCAGCCCAAGGAACAGGGTCAAGGCCTACGAGCAGTACTTC.

CDR3 sequence: CSASLAPSASTDTQYF. The CDR3 DNA sequence: TGCAGTGCTAGTCTAGCTCCTTCCGCTAGCACAGATACGCAGTATTTT. This chain links TRBV20-1 with TRBJ2-3, with TRBD2 as a possible D gene (5 bases). Trimming shortened V by 3 bases and J by 0 bases, and 16 bases separated the two germline ends. Germline assignment: CDR1 DFQATT and CDR2 SNEGSKA (reference sequence). The CDR3 loop spans 16 amino acids.

The rearrangement links TRBV15 to TRBJ2-7; D ambiguous. The CDR3 runs to 14 residues. CDR1 and CDR2 from the germline V gene are LNHNV and YYDKDF (reference sequence). Trimming took 1 base from V and 4 from J, leaving 11 bases between them. The CDR3 DNA is TGTGCCACCAGCAGAGGAGTCCCGAGGTACGAGCAGTACTTC. The encoded protein is CATSRGVPRYEQYF.

This clone showed up just once. The rearrangement uses TRBV18 and TRBJ2-2; D gene uncertain. The V end lost 11 bases, the J end lost 0 bases, and 10 bases lay between the germline ends. CDR1 KGHSH and CDR2 LQKENI come from the germline V gene. There are 13 residues in the CDR3. CDR3 region: CAGGITNTGELFF. CDR3 coding DNA: TGTGCCGGCGGTATTACGAACACCGGGGAGCTGTTTTTT. Supplemented by reference TRBV18 and TRBJ2-2, the full variable domain reads NAGVMQNPRHLVRRRGQEARLRCSPMKGHSHVYWYRQLPEEGLKFMVYLQKENIIDESGMPKERFSAEFPKEGPSILRIQQVVRGDSAAYFCAGGITNTGELFFGEGSRLTVL.

The rearrangement joins TRBV6-5 to TRBJ2-7; unclear D gene. The germline V gene encodes CDR1 MNHEY and CDR2 SVGAGI. This CDR3 has 13 amino acids. Trimming pared 9 bases from V and 1 base from J, leaving 13 bases between. CDR3 DNA sequence: TGTGCCAGTAGCTTCGGCGGATCCTACGAGCAGTACTTC. This translates into CASSFGGSYEQYF.

The chain couples TRBV28 to TRBJ1-1; D is possibly TRBD1 (6 bases). The V gene's germline CDR1 is MDHEN and CDR2 SYDVKM. Trimming stripped 5 bases from V and 0 bases from J, with 16 bases between. The CDR3 has 16 amino acids. CDR3 nucleotides: TGTGCCAGCAGTACGGTGGGGGGGCTACTGAACACTGAAGCTTTCTTT. This encodes CASSTVGGLLNTEAFF.

The chain employs TRBV10-1 and TRBJ2-7; 8 bases align to TRBD2. Germline CDR1 WNHNN, CDR2 SYGVQD (reference sequence). The length of the CDR3 is 15 residues. Trimming cost V 2 bases and J 3 bases; bases outside gene matches: 6. CDR3 sequence reads: CASSERISGNYEQYF. CDR3 DNA: TGCGCCAGCAGTGAGAGGATTAGCGGGAACTACGAGCAGTACTTC.

The chain links TRBV7-8 to TRBJ2-7; 11 bases agree with TRBD2. CDR1 and CDR2 from the germline V gene are SGHVS and FQNEAQ. J lost 2 bases, V lost 2 bases, and 8 bases had no gene match. The CDR3 length is 17 residues. This chain's CDR3 is CASSLWPLAGATYEQYF. The CDR3 DNA reads as TGTGCCAGCAGCTTATGGCCACTAGCGGGGGCAACCTACGAGCAGTACTTC.

This rearrangement joins TRBV10-3 to TRBJ2-7, with D possibly TRBD2 on 7 matching bases. This CDR3 region has 14 residues. The V gene's germline CDR1 is ENHRY and CDR2 SYGVKD. Trimming left V 3 bases short and J 2 bases short, with 11 bases between. CDR3 region: CAISDRGGAYEQYF. The CDR3 nucleotides are TGTGCCATCAGTGATAGGGGGGGCGCCTACGAGCAGTACTTC.

V and J are TRBV2 and TRBJ1-3; D is unresolved. The CDR3 has 16 residues. Between the trimmed V and J ends, which lost 1 base and 0 bases, there was a span of 10 bases. The V gene's germline CDR1 is SNHLY and CDR2 FYNNEI. CDR3 amino acids: CASSEEGGDSGNTIYF. The CDR3, as DNA: TGTGCCAGCAGTGAAGAAGGAGGCGACTCTGGAAACACCATATATTTT.

This clone has a handful of counts. The V call is TRBV7-8, the J call TRBJ2-5, with D possibly matching TRBD2 (5 bases). Germline V gene data show CDR1 as SGHVS and CDR2 as FQNEAQ. The CDR3 consists of 16 residues. The germline V and J ends were trimmed by 5 bases and 2 bases, with 18 bases remaining between them. CDR3 in DNA: TGTGCCAGCAGCCCCCGCCGTACTAGTTTTCAAGAGACCCAGTACTTC. Its protein is CASSPRRTSFQETQYF.

CDR3 protein: CASSEGVGDTQYF. Written as DNA, the CDR3 is TGTGCCAGCAGCGAGGGTGTAGGTGATACGCAGTATTTT. The chain combines TRBV12-3 or TRBV12-4 with TRBJ2-3, with D possibly TRBD2 on 5 matching bases. The V and J ends lost 6 bases and 6 bases respectively, with 13 bases between them. The CDR3 totals 13 residues.

The V and J genes are TRBV28 and TRBJ2-3, with 7 nucleotides matching TRBD2. Trimming removed 5 bases from V and 0 bases from J; junction bases left unmatched: 5. This CDR3 comprises 15 residues. In germline, CDR1 is MDHEN, CDR2 SYDVKM. The CDR3 DNA sequence: TGTGCCAGCAGTCCCCCTAGCGGAAGCACAGATACGCAGTATTTT. Its translation is CASSPPSGSTDTQYF.